Described below is a single T cell receptor (beta chain) sequence and its context. V lost 1 base to trimming and J lost 3 bases; unmatched junction nucleotides: 4. Germline-derived CDR1 and CDR2 are LGHDT and YNNKEL (reference sequence). The CDR3 totals 16 residues. The sample comes from a study of blood T cell repertoires in COVID-19. In the study overall: In each case, the material was cDNA or gDNA derived from T cells, B-cell-depleted T cells, or PBMCs.

Study processing details: Counts of nucleated cells, estimated from reference gene primer amplification, were obtained. This table comes from immunoSEQ multiplex PCR, and its TCRdb copy is limited to in-frame clones, with some not included. V and J calls plus clone size are reproduced from that table; the DNA served to infer D and trimming. The sample contains about 300,000 clones, around four fifths of which appear only once. This sequence was found in a woman aged 45-65 years with acute or convalescent COVID-19. The sequenced material came from peripheral blood. The V gene is TRBV3-1 (or the pseudogene TRBV3-2), the J gene TRBJ2-3, with TRBD2 matching over 10 bases. The CDR3 reads CASSQGSGGATDTQYF. As DNA, the CDR3 is TGTGCCAGCAGCCAAGGGAGCGGGGGGGCAACAGATACGCAGTATTTT.